This T cell receptor (beta chain) was recorded in a study of early T cells in non-severe SARS-CoV-2 infection. Overall study: Unsorted whole blood bulk RNA was sequenced, with unpaired chains.

Unique molecular identifiers (one per individual cDNA molecule) were attached. TCRdb re-called the 5' RACE reads with MiXCR, one entry per CDR3 protein. The sample holds approximately 30,000 distinct CDR3 sequences, about 7% seen once. There are a few counts of this clonotype. Antigen specificity is unknown. Whole-study results and caveats: Anti-spike CD8 responses were favored by VDJdb matching, which missed private and CD4 specificities.

The material was whole blood, obtained at baseline. The TCR originated in an adult who was a healthcare worker with PCR-confirmed SARS-CoV-2 infection or an uninfected control (not recorded which).

This chain's CDR3 is CASSLVTGRTKNIQYF. CDR3 DNA: TGTGCCAGCAGCTTAGTGACAGGGCGAACTAAAAACATTCAGTACTTC. V gene TRBV7-2 combines with J gene TRBJ2-4; TRBD1 agrees at 7 bases. Germline V lookup: CDR1 SGHTA, CDR2 FQGNSA. The CDR3 extends over 16 amino acids. J lost 4 bases, V lost 1 base, and 7 bases had no gene match.